A selection of T cell receptor beta chains follows, all from one sample in a study of human T cells and chemical hapten exposure. Each CDR3 protein gets one entry after TCRdb re-called the RACE reads with MiXCR. The repertoire holds roughly 100,000 distinct CDR3 sequences, with less than 15% as singletons. Sequenced here: whole blood, sampled in connection with sensitization to the hapten diphenylcyclopropenone (DPC). These receptors were obtained from a woman aged 45-59 years with alopecia areata. Some clones in this sample may be carry-over from other donors' samples. Both conserved end residues are part of each CDR3. The order of the fields is J gene, clone size, D gene, V gene, CDR3 protein, CDR3 DNA. D genes are given only for firm matches. Expanded clones get a size class; other rows say once, few or many, or leave the size out.

>TRBJ2-5|few|-|TRBV28
CASSSVEETQYF
TGTGCCAGCAGTTCTGTGGAAGAGACCCAGTACTTC
>TRBJ2-7|medium-sized|-|TRBV5-1
CASSFSTGHLSYEQYF
TGCGCCAGCAGCTTTTCTACCGGTCATCTCTCCTACGAGCAGTACTTC
>TRBJ2-7|-|TRBD1|TRBV12-3/TRBV12-4
CASSRGTGYAYEQYF
TGTGCCAGCAGCCGAGGGACAGGTTACGCCTACGAGCAGTACTTC
>TRBJ1-3|once|-|TRBV20-1
CSVRAPGNTIYF
TGCAGTGTCCGGGCTCCTGGAAACACCATATATTTT
>TRBJ2-3|-|TRBD1|TRBV18
CASSPVGQGVSDTQYF
TGTGCCAGCTCACCCGTCGGACAGGGGGTTTCAGATACGCAGTATTTT
>TRBJ1-2|many|-|TRBV11-2
CASSVSNYGYTF
TGTGCCAGCAGCGTTAGTAACTATGGCTACACCTTC
>TRBJ2-7|many|-|TRBV12-2
CASRPPGGACRGQYF
TGTGCAAGTCGCCCTCCAGGCGGGGCCTGTCGCGGGCAGTACTTC
>TRBJ2-7|-|-|TRBV28
CASSEQAPGEYF
TGTGCCAGCAGCGAACAGGCCCCCGGCGAATACTTC
>TRBJ2-5|few|-|TRBV6-6
CASSPNLGRAQETQYF
TGTGCCAGCAGTCCCAATCTTGGTAGGGCTCAAGAGACCCAGTACTTC
>TRBJ1-2|many|-|TRBV24-1
CATSDTRTGKANYGYTF
TGTGCCACCAGTGACACCCGGACCGGCAAAGCTAACTATGGCTACACCTTC
>TRBJ1-1|-|TRBD1|TRBV28
CASKLRQGGTTEAFF
TGTGCCAGCAAACTCCGACAGGGGGGGACCACTGAAGCTTTCTTT
>TRBJ1-1|many|-|TRBV7-9
CASSLAREAFF
TGTGCCAGCAGCTTAGCTCGAGAAGCTTTCTTT
>TRBJ2-4|-|TRBD1|TRBV28
CASSLLGGLNIQYF
TGTGCCAGCAGTTTACTAGGGGGCTTGAACATTCAGTACTTC
>TRBJ2-7|few|-|TRBV3-1
CASSQGRNKPYF
TGTGCCAGCAGCCAAGGCCGGAACAAGCCGTACTTC
>TRBJ2-6|few|-|TRBV20-1
CSAFLRSAGANVLTF
TGCAGTGCTTTCTTAAGGTCTGCTGGGGCCAACGTCCTGACTTTC
>TRBJ2-2|few|TRBD1|TRBV4-2
CASSQEGQGRTGELFF
TGTGCCAGCAGCCAAGAGGGACAGGGTCGGACCGGGGAGCTGTTTTTT
>TRBJ2-1|many|-|TRBV6-4
CASSTAGTRNEQFF
TGTGCCAGCAGTACAGCCGGGACTCGAAATGAGCAGTTCTTC
>TRBJ1-6|few|-|TRBV10-1
CASSDPEAVNSPLHF
TGCGCCAGCAGTGATCCCGAGGCGGTTAATTCACCCCTCCACTTT
>TRBJ2-2|few|-|TRBV25-1
CASTPRTANTGELFF
TGTGCCAGCACGCCCCGGACCGCGAACACCGGGGAGCTGTTTTTT
>TRBJ1-1|few|-|TRBV7-9
CASSYKGNTEAFF
TGTGCCAGCAGCTATAAGGGCAACACTGAAGCTTTCTTT
>TRBJ2-7|many|-|TRBV7-2
CASREGGTGGEQYF
TGTGCCAGCAGGGAAGGGGGTACCGGAGGCGAGCAGTACTTC
>TRBJ1-3|few|-|TRBV29-1
CSVEYQGARNTIYF
TGCAGCGTTGAATATCAGGGCGCCCGAAACACCATATATTTT
>TRBJ2-3|few|-|TRBV24-1
CATSDPSAGRSDTQYF
TGTGCCACCAGTGACCCCTCTGCGGGCAGGTCAGATACGCAGTATTTT
>TRBJ1-1|-|TRBD1|TRBV11-2
CASSPAGTGPGPEAFF
TGTGCCAGCAGCCCCGCCGGGACAGGGCCTGGGCCTGAAGCTTTCTTT